This is a list of T cell receptor beta chains from one sample in a study of T cells in Graves' hyperthyroidism and ophthalmopathy. TCRdb re-called the multiplex PCR reads through MiXCR, storing one row per CDR3 protein. Found here are about 600,000 distinct CDR3 sequences, approximately 15% of them singletons; the top ten hold roughly 3%. The sequenced material came from blood. These receptors came from a woman between 35 and 50 years old with Graves' ophthalmopathy. CDR3s include the opening cysteine and the closing phenylalanine or tryptophan. D genes are given only for firm matches.

d_call j_call v_call cdr3_aa
TRBD1 TRBJ2-1 TRBV18 CASSPDRERANEQFF
TRBD1 TRBJ1-1 TRBV29-1 CSVAGGATEAFF
TRBD1 TRBJ2-5 TRBV2 CASTGTGEETQYF
TRBD1 TRBJ2-7 TRBV6-2/TRBV6-3 CANRIRDRGSYEQYF
- TRBJ2-7 TRBV2 CASSLYRTAMYF
TRBD1 TRBJ2-1 TRBV5-6 CASSYDRVRDEQFF
- TRBJ2-1 TRBV2 CASSKDSSSYNEQFF
TRBD1 TRBJ1-1 TRBV11-1 CASSTQGQGSPFGAEAFF
- TRBJ2-2 TRBV6-1 CASSPLAGRETGELFF
- TRBJ2-2 TRBV7-6 CASSSWGNTGELFF
- TRBJ2-2 TRBV12-3/TRBV12-4 CASSLTRRATGELFF
TRBD1 TRBJ2-1 TRBV7-3 CASSPGGTGQNEQFF
- TRBJ2-1 TRBV27 CASSWAGRYNEQFF
- TRBJ2-3 TRBV12-3/TRBV12-4 CASSLDREFSGTTLTDTQYF
- TRBJ1-6 TRBV5-1 CASSSGADWSPLHF
TRBD2 TRBJ2-2 TRBV2 CASSDPGLAGGLNTGELFF
TRBD2 TRBJ2-7 TRBV20-1 CSAFPSGRAYEQYF
TRBD1 TRBJ1-1 TRBV19 CASTRDRANTEAFF
- TRBJ2-5 TRBV20-1 CSAREGGALGTQYF
- TRBJ1-1 TRBV6-5 CASSYSLNTNTEAFF
TRBD1 TRBJ1-4 TRBV3-1 CASSPRQGGNEKLFF
- TRBJ1-4 TRBV6-1 CASSNGQKLFF
TRBD2 TRBJ2-3 TRBV12-5 CASGLGTSGDTQYF
TRBD1 TRBJ2-1 TRBV19 CATRGDRSNEQFF
- TRBJ1-2 TRBV30 CACNTGYGYTF
TRBD1 TRBJ2-1 TRBV11-2 CASSLGNRGGYNEQFF
- TRBJ2-1 TRBV7-9 CASSIEWVNEQFF
TRBD1 TRBJ1-1 TRBV5-1 CASSTQTGLGTEAFF
- TRBJ1-5 TRBV10-2 CASSVTENQPQHF
- TRBJ2-1 TRBV5-1 CASSLAGSRTNEQFF
- TRBJ1-1 TRBV2 CASSGDTHTEAFF
TRBD2 TRBJ2-4 TRBV12-3/TRBV12-4 CASSLLAGAVHIQYF
TRBD1 TRBJ2-2 TRBV5-1 CASSYLPGQGQGANTGELFF
- TRBJ1-5 TRBV6-1 CASRTLLSWPQHF
- TRBJ2-7 TRBV7-9 CASSRKGAYEQYF
TRBD2 TRBJ2-1 TRBV5-1 CASSLAVSGGSGEQFF
TRBD1 TRBJ2-5 TRBV3-1 CASSIQGVQETQYF
TRBD1 TRBJ1-1 TRBV20-1 CSARDPDRILVF
TRBD1 TRBJ2-7 TRBV6-1 CASRGTGAQDYEQYF
- TRBJ1-5 TRBV20-1 CSARERVTEGQPQHF
TRBD2 TRBJ2-3 TRBV9 CASSVVSGGAHTQYF
TRBD1 TRBJ1-4 TRBV20-1 CSADDRGNEKLFF
- TRBJ2-7 TRBV20-1 CSAAESRARSYEQYF
- TRBJ2-1 TRBV20-1 CSARRQGKDEQFF
TRBD2 TRBJ2-5 TRBV11-2 CASSKAGRRETQYF
- TRBJ1-5 TRBV20-1 CSARLPFGNQPQHF
- TRBJ1-4 TRBV25-1 CASSTPDGYRVDNEKLFF
- TRBJ1-2 TRBV5-1 CASSPRDMGYTF
- TRBJ1-5 TRBV6-2/TRBV6-3 CASSLVWQLGHQPQHF
- TRBJ1-1 TRBV7-9 CASSLHRVAEVFF
- TRBJ2-5 TRBV6-2/TRBV6-3 CASSAPPETQYF
TRBD2 TRBJ2-7 TRBV24-1 CATSDLPGTSSYEQYF
TRBD2 TRBJ2-1 TRBV7-8 CASTISLLRTSGGVVEQFF
- TRBJ1-6 TRBV6-1 CASSSTLNNSPLHF